The 23 T cell receptor beta chains given below trace back to one sample, sequenced in a study of response to subunit inactivated influenza vaccine. TCRdb ran MiXCR on the RT-PCR reads and lists one entry per CDR3 protein. The sample has 150,000 to 200,000 distinct CDR3 sequences, around 10% seen once. Source: CD8+ T cells sorted from PBMCs, taken roughly 24 months after vaccination. These receptor sequences come from a man in his fifties or sixties who received an inactivated influenza vaccine.

This clonotype was observed a few times. The chain couples TRBV9 to TRBJ2-5; D is uncertain. Trimming cost V 0 bases and J 0 bases, with 12 bases left between them. The CDR3 consists of 16 residues. CDR1 is SGDLS and CDR2 is YYNGEE in the germline V gene. The CDR3 DNA follows: TGTGCCAGCAGCGTAGGTTACAAACTCTACCAAGAGACCCAGTACTTC. This encodes CASSVGYKLYQETQYF.

The rearrangement uses TRBV29-1 and TRBJ2-1; D is possibly TRBD2 (5 bases). The CDR3 sequence is 11 residues long. V was shortened by 7 bases and J by 4 bases, with 8 bases between the two germline ends. Germline CDR1 and CDR2: SQVTM and ANQGSEA. The CDR3 loop reads CSGKRYNEQFF. CDR3 in DNA: TGCAGCGGGAAGCGGTACAATGAGCAGTTCTTC.

At least ten counts were recorded for this clonotype. This sequence joins TRBV15 and TRBJ1-5, with D uncertain. V dropped 1 base and J dropped 9 bases, with 7 bases sitting between them. CDR1 LNHNV and CDR2 YYDKDF come from the germline V gene (reference sequence). The CDR3 consists of 12 residues. CDR3: CATSRGSTPQHF. The CDR3 bases are TGTGCCACCAGCAGAGGTTCGACGCCCCAGCATTTT.

The J gene is TRBJ2-3, the V gene TRBV7-9; D is uncertain. Germline V gene sequence: CDR1 SEHNR, CDR2 FQNEAQ (reference sequence). The CDR3 consists of 13 residues. Trimming took off 3 bases at V and 2 bases at J, with 6 bases between the two ends. DNA for the CDR3: TGTGCCAGCAGCTTCGCCTACACAGATACGCAGTATTTT. This encodes CASSFAYTDTQYF.

This clonotype occurred a few times. The rearrangement uses TRBV27 and TRBJ2-1, with 10 positions matching TRBD2. After removal of 1 base from V and 4 bases from J, the junction contained 13 bases not matched to a gene. CDR3 length equals 19 residues. CDR1 is MNHEY and CDR2 is SMNVEV in the germline V gene (reference sequence). CDR3 in amino acids: CASSLLSGGASPLYNEQFF. For the CDR3, the DNA is TGTGCCAGCAGTTTATTAAGCGGGGGGGCTTCCCCACTTTACAATGAGCAGTTCTTC.

This chain uses TRBV12-3 or TRBV12-4 with TRBJ2-1; D is unresolved. Trimming took off 8 bases at V and 0 bases at J, with 8 bases between the two ends. The CDR3 consists of 13 residues. The DNA of the CDR3 is TGTGCCAGCCGGCCGGCCTCCTACAATGAGCAGTTCTTC. Its translation is CASRPASYNEQFF.

The CDR3 DNA is TGTGCCAGCAGTTTGGGGCAGCTTAGCGAGCAGTACTTC. Encoded protein: CASSLGQLSEQYF. The rearrangement links TRBV27 to TRBJ2-7; D might be TRBD1 (5 bases). Deletions cut 3 bases from V and 6 bases from J, with 12 bases between. The germline gives CDR1 MNHEY, CDR2 SMNVEV (reference sequence). The length of the CDR3 is 13 residues.

The J gene is TRBJ2-7, the V gene TRBV7-8; no reliable D call. Germline CDR1 reads SGHVS; CDR2 reads FQNEAQ. V shed 3 bases and J shed 6 bases, with 18 bases lying between them. The CDR3 sequence is 15 residues long. DNA for the CDR3: TGTGCCAGCAGCTTTAGCATGTCAGCTCCTTCCGAGCAGTACTTC. Translating gives CASSFSMSAPSEQYF.

This clonotype was seen more than once but under ten times. J is TRBJ2-1 and V is TRBV7-9; D remains ambiguous. The CDR3 runs to 16 residues. The germline V gene has CDR1 SEHNR and CDR2 FQNEAQ (reference sequence). V dropped 8 bases and J dropped 0 bases, with 17 bases sitting between them. The CDR3 reads CASPPSPHSSYNEQFF. CDR3 nucleotide sequence: TGTGCCAGCCCCCCGAGTCCTCACAGCTCCTACAATGAGCAGTTCTTC.

Concerning this clonotype itself: This may be a read error: a much more frequent sequence differs by one nucleotide. V gene TRBV7-9 combines with J gene TRBJ2-7; possible D gene TRBD1, 5 bases. The V gene lost 5 bases and the J gene lost 5 bases, with 16 bases spanning the gap. CDR3 length: 14 residues. Germline V gives CDR1 SEHNR, CDR2 FQNEAQ (reference sequence). The DNA for the CDR3 is TGTGCCAGCAGCCAAGGCAGGGCGCCCAACGAGCAGTACTTC. Translation: CASSQGRAPNEQYF. Supplemented by reference TRBV7-9 and TRBJ2-7, the full variable domain reads DTGVSQNPRHKITKRGQNVTFRCDPISEHNRLYWYRQTLGQGPEFLTYFQNEAQLEKSRLLSDRFSAERPKGSFSTLEIQRTEQGDSAMYLCASSQGRAPNEQYFGPGTRLTVT.

The V and J genes are TRBV5-1 and TRBJ2-7; unclear D gene. This CDR3 is built from 13 residues. Germline-derived CDR1 and CDR2 are SGHRS and YFSETQ. V was cut by 1 base and J by 3 bases, with 8 bases left in between. The DNA of the CDR3 is TGCGCCAGCAGCTTGATTCCGAGCTACGAGCAGTACTTC. Its translation is CASSLIPSYEQYF.

The chain combines TRBV7-9 with TRBJ2-3; weak D call: TRBD2 (5 bases). Germline loops: CDR1 SEHNR, CDR2 FQNEAQ (reference sequence). The CDR3 is made up of 15 amino acids. Trimming removed 5 bases from V and 0 bases from J, with 12 bases in between. DNA for the CDR3: TGTGCCAGCAGCCCCCGGAGGTCTAGCACAGATACGCAGTATTTT. Protein: CASSPRRSSTDTQYF. The full variable domain, completed using reference TRBV7-9 and TRBJ2-3, is DTGVSQNPRHKITKRGQNVTFRCDPISEHNRLYWYRQTLGQGPEFLTYFQNEAQLEKSRLLSDRFSAERPKGSFSTLEIQRTEQGDSAMYLCASSPRRSSTDTQYFGPGTRLTVL.

This clonotype showed up many times. The chain has TRBV5-5 and TRBJ1-5; 7 nucleotides agree with TRBD1. V shed 2 bases, J shed 2 bases, and the junction held 1 base outside the gene matches. The V gene's germline CDR1 is SGHKS and CDR2 YYEKEE (reference sequence). The CDR3 contains 14 residues. The CDR3 sequence: CASSFDRGNQPQHF. CDR3 DNA: TGTGCCAGCAGCTTCGACAGGGGCAATCAGCCCCAGCATTTT.

The count of this clonotype is one. The gene calls are TRBV6-5 and TRBJ2-5; 11 bases align to TRBD1. The CDR3 loop spans 16 amino acids. After removal of 3 bases from V and 6 bases from J, the junction contained 9 bases not matched to a gene. Germline CDR1 reads MNHEY; CDR2 reads SVGAGI. The CDR3 DNA sequence: TGTGCCAGCAGTTATGGTCCCGGGACAGGGGGGCAGACCCAGTACTTC. The encoded protein is CASSYGPGTGGQTQYF.

The gene calls are TRBV9 and TRBJ2-7, with D hard to call. Trimming stripped 0 bases from V and 4 bases from J, with 8 bases between. Germline values: CDR1 SGDLS, CDR2 YYNGEE. This CDR3 comprises 13 residues. The CDR3 reads CASSVADSYEQYF. CDR3 nucleotides: TGTGCCAGCAGCGTAGCCGATAGTTACGAGCAGTACTTC.

The chain recombines TRBV4-2 with TRBJ2-3; TRBD2 agrees at 8 bases. The germline gives CDR1 LGHNA, CDR2 YNFKEQ. The CDR3 is 17 residues long. The J segment lost 3 bases and the V segment lost 3 bases, leaving 11 bases of the junction unmatched. The CDR3 DNA sequence: TGTGCCAGCAGCCACATTGGACTAGCCGAGCGAACAGATACGCAGTATTTT. It translates to CASSHIGLAERTDTQYF.

This clonotype was seen a handful of times. V and J are TRBV2 and TRBJ2-5; 11 bases line up with TRBD2. The CDR3 runs to 15 residues. The V and J ends lost 10 bases and 0 bases, in that order; junction bases with no gene match: 7. Germline assignment: CDR1 SNHLY and CDR2 FYNNEI. The CDR3 nucleotides are TGTGCCACAGGGACTAGCGGAAATTACCAAGAGACCCAGTACTTC. Translation gives CATGTSGNYQETQYF.

This clonotype was observed a few times. The chain recombines TRBV12-3 or TRBV12-4 with TRBJ2-3; D uncertain. The germline V and J ends were trimmed by 9 bases and 0 bases, with 16 bases remaining between them. The CDR3 consists of 15 residues. The CDR3 region is CASLKFSASTDTQYF. In nucleotides, the CDR3 is TGTGCCAGTCTGAAGTTTAGTGCTAGCACAGATACGCAGTATTTT.

The CDR3 here is CASSPQQGAGNTIYF. The CDR3 nucleotides are TGCGCCAGCAGCCCCCAACAGGGAGCTGGAAACACCATATATTTT. The V call is TRBV4-1, the J call TRBJ1-3; D perhaps matches TRBD1 (6 bases). CDR1 and CDR2 (germline): MGHRA, YSYEKL. This CDR3 has 15 residues. V shed 4 bases and J shed 2 bases, with 12 bases lying between them.

This clonotype was counted a few times. CDR3 sequence (DNA): TGTGCCAGCAGTGAAGGGCAGGGATGGGGGAACACTGAAGCTTTCTTT. It codes for CASSEGQGWGNTEAFF. This sequence joins TRBV2 and TRBJ1-1, with D possibly matching TRBD1 (5 bases). V lost 1 base and J lost 1, with 13 bases in between. CDR1 SNHLY and CDR2 FYNNEI come from the germline V gene. The CDR3 is 16 amino acids.

This clonotype was observed at least ten times. The chain has TRBV19 and TRBJ2-3; the D gene is possibly TRBD1 (5 bases). The CDR3 sequence is 15 residues long. CDR1 and CDR2 from the germline V gene are LNHDA and SQIVND (reference sequence). Between the trimmed V and J ends, which lost 5 bases and 0 bases, there was a span of 12 bases. The DNA for the CDR3 is TGTGCCAGTAGTGTGAAGGACACTAGCACAGATACGCAGTATTTT. Encoded protein: CASSVKDTSTDTQYF.

CDR3 nucleotides: TGTGCCAGCAGCTCCCTAGGGGTATTCGCGAACACCGGGGAGCTGTTTTTT. This translates into CASSSLGVFANTGELFF. The chain recombines TRBV7-9 with TRBJ2-2; D is possibly TRBD1 (5 bases). Germline-derived CDR1 and CDR2 are SEHNR and FQNEAQ (reference sequence). V lost 4 bases to trimming and J lost 0 bases, with 15 bases between them. This CDR3 has 17 residues.

This clonotype was detected a few times. This chain uses TRBV25-1 with TRBJ2-7; tentative D call: TRBD1 (5 bases). This CDR3 is built from 16 residues. Germline CDR1 and CDR2: MGHDK and SYGVNS. Trimming took 7 bases from V and 0 from J, leaving 19 bases between them. The CDR3 reads CASISQGRSSSYEQYF. As DNA, the CDR3 is TGTGCCAGCATCTCCCAGGGTCGATCATCCTCCTACGAGCAGTACTTC.